The rows below give T cell receptor beta chains drawn from one sample of a study of blood T cell repertoires in COVID-19. Assay used: immunoSEQ multiplex PCR; TCRdb lists only in-frame clones, some missing. This table holds about 26,000 clones, 90% found once. Sequenced: peripheral blood. These receptors all stem from a man aged 65-85 years with acute or convalescent COVID-19. CDR3s include the opening cysteine and the closing phenylalanine or tryptophan. D genes are given only for firm matches. Some rows have no size entry. The others give once, few or many, or a class for an expanded clone.

TRBJ2-7	-	TRBV6-5	-	CASSYAQRSYEQYF	TGTGCCAGCAGTTACGCCCAGCGGTCCTACGAGCAGTACTTC
TRBJ2-7	-	TRBV4-3	-	CASSQDWASALSYEQYF	TGCGCCAGCAGCCAAGATTGGGCTAGCGCCCTCTCCTACGAGCAGTACTTC
TRBJ1-1	TRBD1	TRBV12-5	-	CASGPGQGADTEAFF	TGTGCTAGTGGTCCGGGACAGGGGGCGGACACTGAAGCTTTCTTT
TRBJ1-3	TRBD1	TRBV6-5	-	CASTRPGQGNTIYF	TGTGCCAGCACCCGACCGGGACAGGGTAACACCATATATTTT
TRBJ1-1	-	TRBV2	-	CASKGPAGQFEAFF	TGTGCCAGCAAAGGCCCCGCAGGCCAGTTTGAAGCTTTCTTT
TRBJ1-3	-	TRBV18	-	CASSSSTPNSGNTIYF	TGTGCCAGCTCATCATCCACACCCAACTCTGGAAACACCATATATTTT
TRBJ2-7	TRBD2	TRBV4-1	once	CASSPSVGLNSYEQYF	TGCGCCAGCAGCCCCTCTGTGGGACTAAACTCCTACGAGCAGTACTTC
TRBJ1-2	TRBD1	TRBV11-2	-	CASSPHITGELAGYTF	TGTGCCAGCAGCCCGCACATCACAGGGGAGTTGGCTGGCTACACCTTC
TRBJ1-3	-	TRBV18	-	CASSPRAGEHTIYF	TGTGCCAGCTCACCAAGGGCAGGGGAACACACCATATATTTT
TRBJ1-2	TRBD1	TRBV28	-	CGTGQYYGYTF	TGTGGGACAGGGCAGTACTATGGCTACACCTTC
TRBJ1-1	TRBD1	TRBV29-1	-	CSVQDRDTEAFF	TGCAGTGTCCAGGACAGGGACACTGAAGCTTTCTTT
TRBJ1-1	-	TRBV18	-	CASSPPSTEAFF	TGTGCCAGCTCACCACCCTCCACTGAAGCTTTCTTT
TRBJ1-2	-	TRBV28	-	CASRVGGDVNYGYTF	TGTGCCAGCAGGGTGGGCGGGGACGTTAACTATGGCTACACCTTC
TRBJ2-2	TRBD1	TRBV7-9	-	CASSLLSGQGAGTGELFF	TGTGCCAGCAGCTTACTGTCGGGACAGGGGGCCGGCACCGGGGAGCTGTTTTTT
TRBJ1-5	-	TRBV7-3	-	CASSAGVNQPQHF	TGTGCCAGCAGCGCGGGCGTCAATCAGCCCCAGCATTTT
TRBJ1-5	-	TRBV7-8	-	CASSRGSNQPQHF	TGTGCCAGCAGTAGAGGAAGCAATCAGCCCCAGCATTTT
TRBJ2-7	-	TRBV28	-	CASSSPGSSYEQYF	TGTGCCAGCAGTTCCCCGGGTTCCAGCTACGAGCAGTACTTC
TRBJ1-5	TRBD1	TRBV6-1	-	CASSEAHIQGRNQPQHF	TGTGCCAGCAGTGAAGCGCACATACAGGGGCGGAATCAGCCCCAGCATTTT
TRBJ1-2	TRBD1	TRBV2	-	CASSEAGQVFVGGYGYTF	TGTGCCAGCAGTGAAGCCGGACAGGTGTTCGTTGGTGGATATGGCTACACCTTC
TRBJ1-2	-	TRBV7-9	-	CASSNLYGGYTF	TGTGCCAGCAGCAACCTATACGGTGGCTACACCTTC
TRBJ2-7	-	TRBV7-9	-	CASSQAFYEQYF	TGTGCCAGCAGCCAAGCCTTCTACGAGCAGTACTTC
TRBJ2-5	TRBD2	TRBV11-2	-	CASSFRGVEETQYF	TGTGCCAGCAGCTTCCGGGGGGTAGAGGAGACCCAGTACTTC
TRBJ1-3	-	TRBV5-1	-	CASSYEGSAGNTIYF	TGCGCCAGCAGCTACGAGGGTTCAGCCGGAAACACCATATATTTT
TRBJ2-3	-	TRBV7-2	-	CASSLITDTQYF	TGTGCCAGCAGCCTTATCACAGATACGCAGTATTTT
TRBJ2-5	TRBD1	TRBV18	-	CASSPPGTGGRETQYF	TGTGCCAGCTCACCACCGGGGACAGGGGGTCGTGAGACCCAGTACTTC
TRBJ1-1	-	TRBV27	-	CASSSQHRPRTEAFF	TGTGCCAGCAGTTCCCAGCACCGTCCGAGGACTGAAGCTTTCTTT
TRBJ2-1	TRBD2	TRBV4-1	-	CASSQGLAGVYNEQFF	TGCGCCAGCAGCCAAGGACTAGCGGGAGTCTACAATGAGCAGTTCTTC
TRBJ1-2	TRBD1	TRBV14	-	CASSRGTGIEGYTF	TGTGCCAGCAGCCGAGGGACAGGGATTGAAGGCTACACCTTC
TRBJ2-1	TRBD1	TRBV11-2	once	CASSFGTGGYNEQFF	TGTGCCAGCAGCTTCGGGACAGGGGGCTACAATGAGCAGTTCTTC
TRBJ2-6	-	TRBV7-2	-	CASRTPLNLRGANVLTF	TGTGCCAGCAGGACACCCCTTAACCTCCGTGGGGCCAACGTCCTGACTTTC
TRBJ2-2	TRBD2	TRBV7-2	-	CASSPRLAGLGGELFF	TGTGCCAGCAGCCCGAGGCTAGCGGGATTAGGCGGGGAGCTGTTTTTT
TRBJ1-2	-	TRBV6-2/TRBV6-3	-	CASSYLGAGYGYTF	TGTGCCAGCAGTTACTTGGGGGCCGGCTATGGCTACACCTTC
TRBJ1-6	-	TRBV21-1	-	CASQGKTPVNSPLHF	TGTGCCAGCCAGGGTAAAACCCCAGTTAATTCACCCCTCCACTTT
TRBJ1-4	-	TRBV7-9	once	CASSRRGGLFF	TGTGCCAGCAGCCGGAGGGGGGGACTGTTTTTT
TRBJ2-7	-	TRBV14	-	CASSQDLGQGAGSYEQYF	TGTGCCAGCAGCCAAGATCTTGGGCAAGGGGCAGGCTCCTACGAGCAGTACTTC
TRBJ1-2	-	TRBV19	-	CASSIEVDNYGYTF	TGTGCCAGTAGTATAGAGGTAGATAACTATGGCTACACCTTC
TRBJ2-7	TRBD2	TRBV19	-	CASSIQASGTDSYEQYF	TGTGCCAGTAGTATTCAGGCTAGCGGGACTGATTCCTACGAGCAGTACTTC
TRBJ2-5	-	TRBV6-1	-	CASSESMAGIGETQYF	TGTGCCAGCAGTGAATCGATGGCGGGAATCGGAGAGACCCAGTACTTC
TRBJ1-2	-	TRBV5-1	once	CASSFTPGNYGYTF	TGCGCCAGCAGCTTCACTCCCGGGAACTATGGCTACACCTTC
TRBJ2-3	-	TRBV7-3	-	CASSSTTGSSRDTQYF	TGTGCCAGCAGCTCTACAACCGGGAGTAGCAGGGATACGCAGTATTTT
TRBJ2-1	TRBD2	TRBV28	-	CASSSPAGADEQFF	TGTGCCAGCAGTTCCCCAGCGGGAGCCGATGAGCAGTTCTTC
TRBJ2-3	-	TRBV5-4	once	CASSWQLSTDTQYF	TGTGCCAGCAGCTGGCAATTGAGCACAGATACGCAGTATTTT
TRBJ2-1	TRBD2	TRBV5-6	-	CASSPGSLAGHNEQFF	TGTGCCAGCAGCCCGGGGAGCCTAGCGGGACACAATGAGCAGTTCTTC
TRBJ2-1	-	TRBV24-1	-	CATQGGIVGDEQFF	TGTGCCACCCAGGGCGGGATCGTCGGGGATGAGCAGTTCTTC
TRBJ2-1	TRBD2	TRBV25-1	-	CASSEYPRGTSGEQFF	TGTGCCAGCAGTGAATACCCGAGGGGTACTAGCGGGGAGCAGTTCTTC
TRBJ2-1	-	TRBV7-9	-	CASSSWVGGSYNEQFF	TGTGCCAGCAGCTCCTGGGTAGGGGGCTCCTACAATGAGCAGTTCTTC
TRBJ1-5	-	TRBV5-8	few	CASSLVSGAYQPQHF	TGTGCCAGCAGCTTGGTCTCAGGGGCCTATCAGCCCCAGCATTTT
TRBJ2-5	-	TRBV9	medium-sized	CAPSGGGGPQETQYF	TGTGCCCCCAGCGGAGGGGGGGGGCCCCAAGAGACCCAGTACTTC
TRBJ1-2	-	TRBV5-4	-	CASSLYRFNYGYTF	TGTGCCAGCAGCTTGTACAGGTTTAACTATGGCTACACCTTC
TRBJ2-1	TRBD2	TRBV27	-	CASTVAWGAGRNEQFF	TGTGCCAGCACGGTAGCGTGGGGAGCGGGAAGGAATGAGCAGTTCTTC
TRBJ2-7	-	TRBV5-1	-	CASSSKEGPNSYEQYF	TGCGCCAGCAGCTCCAAGGAGGGGCCGAACTCCTACGAGCAGTACTTC
TRBJ2-1	TRBD2	TRBV27	-	CASRGPASGNYNEQFF	TGTGCCAGCAGAGGGCCCGCTAGCGGGAATTACAATGAGCAGTTCTTC
TRBJ2-5	TRBD2	TRBV11-2	-	CASSPWTSSQETQYF	TGTGCCAGCAGCCCATGGACTAGCAGCCAAGAGACCCAGTACTTC
TRBJ2-7	-	TRBV15	-	CATSRPEGDTYEQYF	TGTGCCACCAGCAGACCCGAGGGGGACACCTACGAGCAGTACTTC
TRBJ1-5	-	TRBV7-2	-	CASSFRGNQPQHF	TGTGCCAGCAGCTTCAGGGGAAATCAGCCCCAGCATTTT